The T cell receptor beta chain under discussion was sequenced for a study of lung T cells in sarcoidosis with Löfgren's syndrome. TCRdb itself ran the reads through MiXCR, one entry per CDR3 protein. This sample yields 60,000 to 70,000 distinct CDR3 sequences, of which 21% are seen a single time; less than 2.5% belongs to the top ten. Overall study findings and caveats: These T cells possibly recognize a putative, unidentified sarcoidosis-associated antigen. TRAV12-1 and TRBV2 were reportedly most expanded in Löfgren's patients. Multiple Löfgren's syndrome patients reportedly shared TRAV12-1 and TRBV2 CDR3 motifs.

Germline CDR1 reads KGHSH; CDR2 reads LQKENI. V was pared by 1 base and J by 6 bases, with 16 bases between. The CDR3 consists of 15 residues. As to this clonotype: Its specificity is unknown.

Sequenced material: CD4+ T cells from PBMCs. The chain joins TRBV18 to TRBJ2-7; TRBD2 is a possible D gene (6 bases). The TCR comes from a human donor with sarcoidosis (Löfgren's syndrome or another form), or a control subject (not recorded which). CDR3 region: CASSPQGLSGSEQYF. In nucleotides, the CDR3 is TGTGCCAGCTCACCACAAGGTCTTAGCGGATCCGAGCAGTACTTC.